This T cell receptor beta chain derives from a study of post-analysis software for immune sequencing data. Overall study results and limits: Five TRBV segments were significantly more frequent in patients than in controls. TRBV5-6, TRBV5-1 and TRBV20-1 were among these segments. With F measure, samples from one preparation batch clustered together strongly.

Presence of unique molecular identifiers characterized the TCR beta cDNA libraries. MiXCR was run by TCRdb on the PCR reads, yielding one entry per CDR3 protein. The sample has some 800,000 distinct CDR3 sequences, 40% to 55% seen once. As to this clonotype: What it binds is unknown.

This CDR3 comprises 15 residues. V was shortened by 0 bases and J by 0 bases, with 8 bases between the two germline ends. Germline CDR1 MNHEY, CDR2 SVGAGI. The chain has TRBV6-5 and TRBJ1-2; a weak D match, TRBD1 (6 bases). The sample consisted of blood. The TCR sequence derives from a girl between 10 and 17 years old with multiple sclerosis. The chain's CDR3 is CASSYSGQPNYGYTF. The DNA of the CDR3 is TGTGCCAGCAGTTACTCAGGACAGCCTAACTATGGCTACACCTTC.